This TCR beta chain was found in a study of blood T cell repertoires in COVID-19. Study overall: Italy, Spain and the United States were the sources of the convalescent and acute COVID-19 samples. Nucleic acid was either cDNA or gDNA, and it came from T cells, B-cell-depleted T cells, or PBMCs.

As processed by the authors: Amplifying reference gene primers gave estimates of nucleated cell counts. TCRdb's table, derived via immunoSEQ multiplex PCR, lists solely in-frame clones and lacks some. That table gives V, J and clone size, and the DNA gave D and trimming. The sample yields more than 200,000 clones, 70% to 90% seen once. Trimming left V 5 bases short and J 8 bases short, with 18 bases between. CDR3 length: 15 amino acids. From germline, CDR1 is SGHAT and CDR2 FQNNGV. The source material was peripheral blood. The TCR was taken from a man aged 25-45 years with active or convalescent COVID-19. V and J are TRBV11-2 and TRBJ1-4; D gene unclear. DNA of the CDR3: TGTGCCAGCAGCCGAGACTGGGGAGGAGGCGAAAAACTGTTTTTT. As protein: CASSRDWGGGEKLFF.